The present TCR beta chain was sequenced within a study of blood T cell repertoires in COVID-19. Turning to the study itself: In each case, the material was cDNA or gDNA derived from T cells, B-cell-depleted T cells, or PBMCs.

Profiling relied on immunoSEQ multiplex PCR, and the TCRdb table lists in-frame clones only, not all of them. This sample has roughly 250,000 clones; 75% to 90% occur once, and the top ten carry 6% to 7%. This CDR3 spans 15 amino acids. Trimming left V 1 base short and J 5 bases short, with 14 bases between. Germline loops: CDR1 MDHEN, CDR2 SYDVKM. Assignments of participants to cohorts depended upon their own reported clinical history. Sample: PBMCs or T cells enriched from blood (not recorded which). The genes are TRBV28 and TRBJ1-1; TRBD1 is a possible D gene (5 bases). The clonotype was recovered from a woman aged 25 to 39 with acute COVID-19. CDR3 sequence: CASSLSPVGGTEAFF. The CDR3 region has the DNA TGTGCCAGCAGTTTATCCCCGGTGGGGGGAACTGAAGCTTTCTTT.